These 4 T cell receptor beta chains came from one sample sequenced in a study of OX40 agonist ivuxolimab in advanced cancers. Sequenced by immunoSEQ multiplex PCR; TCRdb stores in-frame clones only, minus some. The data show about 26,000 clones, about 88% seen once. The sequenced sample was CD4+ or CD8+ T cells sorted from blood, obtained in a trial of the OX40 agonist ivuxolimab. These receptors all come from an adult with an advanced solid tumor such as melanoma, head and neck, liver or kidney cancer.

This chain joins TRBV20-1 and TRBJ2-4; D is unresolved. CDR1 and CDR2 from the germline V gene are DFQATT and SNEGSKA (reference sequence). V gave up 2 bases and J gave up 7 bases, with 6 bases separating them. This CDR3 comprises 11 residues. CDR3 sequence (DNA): TGCAGTGCTAGACAACAGAACATTCAGTACTTC. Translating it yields CSARQQNIQYF.

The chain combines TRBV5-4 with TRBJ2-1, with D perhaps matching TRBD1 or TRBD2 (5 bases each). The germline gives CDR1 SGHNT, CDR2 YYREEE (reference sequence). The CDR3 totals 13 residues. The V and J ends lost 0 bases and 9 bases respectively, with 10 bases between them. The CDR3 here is CASSLVGAGEQFF. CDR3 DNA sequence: TGTGCCAGCAGCTTGGTCGGGGCTGGTGAGCAGTTCTTC.

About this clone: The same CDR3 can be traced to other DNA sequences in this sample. This CDR3 reads CASSPAPSGELSYEQYF. CDR3 DNA: TGTGCCAGCAGCCCTGCCCCCTCCGGGGAATTAAGCTACGAGCAGTACTTC. V and J are TRBV4-2 and TRBJ2-7; D might be TRBD2 (5 bases). The CDR3 is 17 residues long. Per germline, CDR1 LGHNA and CDR2 YNFKEQ. The ends were cut back, 4 bases at V and 3 bases at J, with 22 bases in the middle.

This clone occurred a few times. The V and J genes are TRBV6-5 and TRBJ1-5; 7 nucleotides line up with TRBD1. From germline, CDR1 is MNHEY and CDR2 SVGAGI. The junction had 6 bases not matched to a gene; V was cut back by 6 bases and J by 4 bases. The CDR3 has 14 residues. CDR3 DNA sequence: TGTGCCAGCAGACCGACAGGGAGGAATCAGCCCCAGCATTTT. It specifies CASRPTGRNQPQHF.